This T cell receptor beta chain was identified in a study of CD8+ T cells in alopecia areata. V lost 11 bases to trimming and J lost 0 bases, with 15 bases between them. The CDR3 is 14 residues long. Germline V CDR1 and CDR2: MDHEN, SYDVKM. cDNA serving as the sequencing template came from extracted, reverse transcribed RNA. Sequencing used immunoSEQ multiplex PCR; TCRdb keeps in-frame clones, though not all of them. The sample contains 65,000 to 70,000 clones, roughly 57% of which appear only once. Sampling of alopecia areata patients yielded lesional scalp punch biopsies as well as peripheral blood. CD4+ and CD8+ T cells were sorted from PBMCs.

This chain links TRBV28 with TRBJ2-3; D is uncertain. The TCR sequence derives from a human donor with alopecia areata. The sample was CD8+ T cells sorted from blood, taken at week 0. The DNA of the CDR3 is TGTGCCGTCAGGTCAGAGACTAGCACAGATACGCAGTATTTT. This translates into CAVRSETSTDTQYF.